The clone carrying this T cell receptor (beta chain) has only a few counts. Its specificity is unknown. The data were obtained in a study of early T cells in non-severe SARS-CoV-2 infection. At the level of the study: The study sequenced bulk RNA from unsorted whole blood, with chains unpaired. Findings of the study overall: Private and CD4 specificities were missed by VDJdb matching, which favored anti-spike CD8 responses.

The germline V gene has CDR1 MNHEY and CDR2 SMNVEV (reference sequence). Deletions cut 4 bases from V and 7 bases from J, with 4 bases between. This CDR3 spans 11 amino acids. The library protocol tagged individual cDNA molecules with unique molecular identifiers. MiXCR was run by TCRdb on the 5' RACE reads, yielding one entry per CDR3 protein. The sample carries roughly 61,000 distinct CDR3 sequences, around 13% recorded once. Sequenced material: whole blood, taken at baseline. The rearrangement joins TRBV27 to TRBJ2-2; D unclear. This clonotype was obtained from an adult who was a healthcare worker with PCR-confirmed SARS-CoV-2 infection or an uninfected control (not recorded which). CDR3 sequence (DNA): TGTGCCAGCAGTTATGGCGGGGAGCTGTTTTTT. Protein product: CASSYGGELFF.